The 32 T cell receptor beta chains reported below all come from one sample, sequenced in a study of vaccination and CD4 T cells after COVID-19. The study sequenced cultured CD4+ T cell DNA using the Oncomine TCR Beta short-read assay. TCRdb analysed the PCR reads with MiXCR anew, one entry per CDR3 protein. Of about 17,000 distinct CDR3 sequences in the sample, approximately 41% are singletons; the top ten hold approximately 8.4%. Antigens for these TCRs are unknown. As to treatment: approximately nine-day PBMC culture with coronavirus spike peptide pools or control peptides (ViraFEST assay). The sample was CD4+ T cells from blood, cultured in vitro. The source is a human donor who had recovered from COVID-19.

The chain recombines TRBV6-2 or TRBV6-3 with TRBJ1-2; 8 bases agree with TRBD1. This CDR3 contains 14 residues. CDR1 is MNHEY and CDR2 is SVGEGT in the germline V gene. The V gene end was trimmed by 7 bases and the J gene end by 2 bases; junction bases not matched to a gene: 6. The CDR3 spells CASTTRGRNYGYTF. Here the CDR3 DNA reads TGTGCCAGCACGACCAGGGGGCGGAACTATGGCTACACCTTC.

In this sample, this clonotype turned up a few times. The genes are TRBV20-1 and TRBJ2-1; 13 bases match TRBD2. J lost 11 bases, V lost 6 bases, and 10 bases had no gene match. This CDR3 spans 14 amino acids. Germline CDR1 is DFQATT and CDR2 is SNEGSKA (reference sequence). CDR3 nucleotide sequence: TGCAGTGCCCAAGAAGGGACTAGCGGGGAACAGCAGTTCTTC. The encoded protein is CSAQEGTSGEQQFF.

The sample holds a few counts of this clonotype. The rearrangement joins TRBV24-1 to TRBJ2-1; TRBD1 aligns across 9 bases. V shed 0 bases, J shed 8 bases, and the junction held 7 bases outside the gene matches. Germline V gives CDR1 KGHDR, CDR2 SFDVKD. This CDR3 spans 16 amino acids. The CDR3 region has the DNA TGTGCCACCAGTGATTTGTTTGGACAGGGGCCCCATGAGCAGTTCTTC. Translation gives CATSDLFGQGPHEQFF.

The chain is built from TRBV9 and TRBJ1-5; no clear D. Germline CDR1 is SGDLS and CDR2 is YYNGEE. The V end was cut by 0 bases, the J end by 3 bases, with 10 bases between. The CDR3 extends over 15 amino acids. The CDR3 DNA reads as TGTGCCAGCAGCGTAGACGAATACAACAATCAGCCCCAGCATTTT. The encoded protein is CASSVDEYNNQPQHF.

The CDR3 coding sequence is TGTGCCAGCAGCCTAGCGGGGGGAGAGACCCAGTACTTC. This translates into CASSLAGGETQYF. V gene TRBV7-3 combines with J gene TRBJ2-5, with 11 positions matching TRBD2. This CDR3 spans 13 amino acids. Trimming removed 5 bases from V and 4 bases from J; junction bases left unmatched: 0. CDR1 and CDR2 (germline): SGHTA, FQGTGA.

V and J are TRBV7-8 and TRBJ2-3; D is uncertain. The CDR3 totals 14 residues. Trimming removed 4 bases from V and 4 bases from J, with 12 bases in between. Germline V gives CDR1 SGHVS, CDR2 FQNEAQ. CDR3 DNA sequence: TGTGCCAGCAGCTCATTAGGTCGGGCAGATACGCAGTATTTT. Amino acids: CASSSLGRADTQYF.

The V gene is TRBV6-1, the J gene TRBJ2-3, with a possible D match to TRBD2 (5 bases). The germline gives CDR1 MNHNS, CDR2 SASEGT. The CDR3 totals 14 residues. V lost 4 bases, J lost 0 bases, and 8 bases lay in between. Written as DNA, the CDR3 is TGTGCCAGCAGTGGGCTAGCTAGCACAGATACGCAGTATTTT. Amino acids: CASSGLASTDTQYF.

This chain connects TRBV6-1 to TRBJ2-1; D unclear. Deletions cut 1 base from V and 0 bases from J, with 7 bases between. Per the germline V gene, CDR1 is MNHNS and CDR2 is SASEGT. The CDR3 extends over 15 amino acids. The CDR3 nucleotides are TGTGCCAGCAGTGAAGTGTCCCTCTCCTACAATGAGCAGTTCTTC. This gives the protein CASSEVSLSYNEQFF.

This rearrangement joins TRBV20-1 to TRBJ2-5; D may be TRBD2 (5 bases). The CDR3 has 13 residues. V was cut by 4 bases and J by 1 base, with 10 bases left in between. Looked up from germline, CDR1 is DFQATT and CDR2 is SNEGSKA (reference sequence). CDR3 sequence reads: CSANSRGQETQYF. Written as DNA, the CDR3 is TGCAGTGCTAATTCACGGGGCCAAGAGACCCAGTACTTC.

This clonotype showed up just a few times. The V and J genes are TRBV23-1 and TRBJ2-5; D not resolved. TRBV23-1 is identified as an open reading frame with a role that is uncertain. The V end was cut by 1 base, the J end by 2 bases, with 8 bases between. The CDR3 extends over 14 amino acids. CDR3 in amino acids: CASSQFGCQETQYF. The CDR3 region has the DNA TGCGCCAGCAGTCAATTTGGCTGTCAAGAGACCCAGTACTTC.

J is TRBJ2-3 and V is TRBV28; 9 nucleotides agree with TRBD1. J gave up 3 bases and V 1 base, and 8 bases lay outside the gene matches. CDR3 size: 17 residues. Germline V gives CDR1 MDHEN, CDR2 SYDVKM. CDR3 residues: CASSLFLYRGRTDTQYF. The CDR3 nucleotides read TGTGCCAGCAGTTTATTCCTATACAGGGGGCGGACAGATACGCAGTATTTT.

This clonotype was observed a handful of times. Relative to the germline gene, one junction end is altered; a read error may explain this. The CDR3 is CASSLGGIGAQETQYF. Written as DNA, the CDR3 is TGTGCTAGCAGCTTAGGCGGGATCGGGGCCCAAGAGACCCAGTACTTC. The J gene is TRBJ2-5, the V gene TRBV7-7, with D perhaps matching TRBD2 (6 bases). The CDR3 runs to 16 residues. CDR1 SSHAT and CDR2 FNYEAQ come from the germline V gene (reference sequence).

CDR3 region: CASSYSGSLFTYEQYF. The DNA of the CDR3 is TGTGCCAGCAGTTACTCCGGGAGCCTTTTTACCTACGAGCAGTACTTC. This chain joins TRBV6-2 or TRBV6-3 and TRBJ2-7; tentative D call: TRBD2 (6 bases). V was pared by 0 bases and J by 2 bases, with 14 bases between. CDR1 is MNHEY, CDR2 SVGEGT, per germline. The CDR3 is 16 amino acids.

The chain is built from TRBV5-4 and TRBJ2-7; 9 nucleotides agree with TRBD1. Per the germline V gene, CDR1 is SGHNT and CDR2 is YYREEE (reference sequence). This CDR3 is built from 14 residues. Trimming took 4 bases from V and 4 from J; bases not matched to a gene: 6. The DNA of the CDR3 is TGTGCCAGCAGCCCTCCGGACAGGGGATACGAGCAGTACTTC. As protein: CASSPPDRGYEQYF.

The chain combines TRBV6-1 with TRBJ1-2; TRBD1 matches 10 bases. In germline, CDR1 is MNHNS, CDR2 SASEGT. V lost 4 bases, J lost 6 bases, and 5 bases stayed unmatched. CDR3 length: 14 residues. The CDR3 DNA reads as TGTGCCAGCAGTGGCCGGGACAGGGGTAATGGCTACACCTTC. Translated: CASSGRDRGNGYTF.

In nucleotides, the CDR3 is TGTGCCAGCAGCTTAGGCCTAGCGTTCACAGATACGCAGTATTTT. Translated, it gives CASSLGLAFTDTQYF. This sequence joins TRBV7-2 and TRBJ2-3; D may be TRBD2 (6 bases). In germline, CDR1 is SGHTA, CDR2 FQGNSA. This CDR3 has 15 residues. V was cut by 1 base and J by 2 bases, with 10 bases left in between.

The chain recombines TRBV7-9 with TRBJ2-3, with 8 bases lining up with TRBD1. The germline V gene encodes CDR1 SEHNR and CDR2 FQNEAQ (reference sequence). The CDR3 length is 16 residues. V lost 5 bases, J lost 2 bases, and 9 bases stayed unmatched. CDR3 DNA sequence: TGTGCCAGCAGCAGGACCAGGGGGCGCGCCACAGATACGCAGTATTTT. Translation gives CASSRTRGRATDTQYF.

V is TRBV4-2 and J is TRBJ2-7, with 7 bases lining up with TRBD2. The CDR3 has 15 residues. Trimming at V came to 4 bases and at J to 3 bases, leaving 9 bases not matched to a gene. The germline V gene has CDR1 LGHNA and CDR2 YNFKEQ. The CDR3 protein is CASSPGGRGSYEQYF. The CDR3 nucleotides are TGTGCCAGCAGCCCGGGGGGTCGCGGGAGCTACGAGCAGTACTTC.

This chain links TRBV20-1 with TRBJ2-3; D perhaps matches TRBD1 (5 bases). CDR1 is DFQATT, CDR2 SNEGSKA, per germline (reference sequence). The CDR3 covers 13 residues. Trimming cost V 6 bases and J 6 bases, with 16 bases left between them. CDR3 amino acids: CSAANGPGDTQYF. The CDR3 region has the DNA TGCAGTGCCGCAAACGGGCCAGGGGATACGCAGTATTTT.

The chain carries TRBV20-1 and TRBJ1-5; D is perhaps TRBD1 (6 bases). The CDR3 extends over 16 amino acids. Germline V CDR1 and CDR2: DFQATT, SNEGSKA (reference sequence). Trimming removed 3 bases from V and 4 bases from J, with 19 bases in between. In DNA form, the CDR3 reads TGCAGTGCTAGCGGTATGGAGGGCAGGGGAAATCAGCCCCAGCATTTT. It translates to CSASGMEGRGNQPQHF.

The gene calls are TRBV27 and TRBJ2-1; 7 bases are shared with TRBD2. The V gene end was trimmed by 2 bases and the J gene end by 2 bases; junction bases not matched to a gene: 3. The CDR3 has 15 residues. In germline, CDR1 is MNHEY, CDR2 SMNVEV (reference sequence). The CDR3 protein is CASSLRGSTYNEQFF. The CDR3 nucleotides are TGTGCCAGCAGTTTACGCGGGAGTACCTACAATGAGCAGTTCTTC.

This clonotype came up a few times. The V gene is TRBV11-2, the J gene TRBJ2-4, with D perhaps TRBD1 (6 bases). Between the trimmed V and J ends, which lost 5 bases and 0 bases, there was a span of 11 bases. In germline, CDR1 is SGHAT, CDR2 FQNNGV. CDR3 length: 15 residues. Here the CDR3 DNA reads TGTGCCAGCAGCAAGGTACAGGGAGCCAAAAACATTCAGTACTTC. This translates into CASSKVQGAKNIQYF.

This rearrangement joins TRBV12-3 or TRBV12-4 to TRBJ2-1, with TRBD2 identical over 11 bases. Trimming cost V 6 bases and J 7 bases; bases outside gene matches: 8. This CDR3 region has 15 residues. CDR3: CASRLPGLAVNEQFF. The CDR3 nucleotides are TGTGCCAGCAGACTACCGGGACTAGCGGTGAATGAGCAGTTCTTC.

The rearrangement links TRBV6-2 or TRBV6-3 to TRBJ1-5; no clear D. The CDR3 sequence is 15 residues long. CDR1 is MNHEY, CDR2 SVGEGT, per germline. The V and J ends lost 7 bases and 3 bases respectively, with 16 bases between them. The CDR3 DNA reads TGTGCCAGCAAAACTGGACGGCGGGCCAATCAGCCCCAGCATTTT. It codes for CASKTGRRANQPQHF.

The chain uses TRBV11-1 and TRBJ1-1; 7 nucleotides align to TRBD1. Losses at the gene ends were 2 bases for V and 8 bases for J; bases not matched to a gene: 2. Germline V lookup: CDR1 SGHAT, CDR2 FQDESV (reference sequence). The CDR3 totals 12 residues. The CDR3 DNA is TGTGCCAGCAGCTTATACAGGGGCGAAGCTTTCTTT. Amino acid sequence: CASSLYRGEAFF. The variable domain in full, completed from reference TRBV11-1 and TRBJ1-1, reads EAEVAQSPRYKITEKSQAVAFWCDPISGHATLYWYRQILGQGPELLVQFQDESVVDDSQLPKDRFSAERLKGVDSTLKIQPAELGDSAMYLCASSLYRGEAFFGQGTRLTVV.

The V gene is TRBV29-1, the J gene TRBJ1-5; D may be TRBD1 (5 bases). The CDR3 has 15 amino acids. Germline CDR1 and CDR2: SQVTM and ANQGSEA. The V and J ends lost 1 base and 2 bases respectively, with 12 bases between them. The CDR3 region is CSVEVTAGGNQPQHF. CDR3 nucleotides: TGCAGCGTTGAAGTGACAGCGGGGGGCAATCAGCCCCAGCATTTT. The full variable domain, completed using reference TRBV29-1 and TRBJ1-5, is SAVISQKPSRDICQRGTSLTIQCQVDSQVTMMFWYRQQPGQSLTLIATANQGSEATYESGFVIDKFPISRPNLTFSTLTVSNMSPEDSSIYLCSVEVTAGGNQPQHFGDGTRLSIL.

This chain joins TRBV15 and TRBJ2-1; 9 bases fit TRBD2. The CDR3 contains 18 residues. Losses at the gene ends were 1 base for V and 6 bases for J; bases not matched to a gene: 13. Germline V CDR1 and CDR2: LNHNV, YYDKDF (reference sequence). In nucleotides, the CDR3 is TGTGCCACCAGCAGAGTAGGCGCGGGAGGGCTGCGTGGCAATGAGCAGTTCTTC. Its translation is CATSRVGAGGLRGNEQFF.

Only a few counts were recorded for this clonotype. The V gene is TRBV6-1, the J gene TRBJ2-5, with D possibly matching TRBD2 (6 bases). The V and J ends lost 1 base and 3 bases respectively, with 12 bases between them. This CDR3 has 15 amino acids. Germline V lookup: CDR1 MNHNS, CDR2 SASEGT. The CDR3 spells CASSEVWGRKETQYF. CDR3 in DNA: TGTGCCAGCAGTGAAGTTTGGGGGAGGAAAGAGACCCAGTACTTC.

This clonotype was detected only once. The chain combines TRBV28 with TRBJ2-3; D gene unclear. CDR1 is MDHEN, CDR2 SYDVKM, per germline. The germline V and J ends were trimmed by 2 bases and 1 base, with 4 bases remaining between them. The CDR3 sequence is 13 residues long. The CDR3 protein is CASSLRGTDTQYF. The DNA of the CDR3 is TGTGCCAGCAGTTTACGGGGCACAGATACGCAGTATTTT.

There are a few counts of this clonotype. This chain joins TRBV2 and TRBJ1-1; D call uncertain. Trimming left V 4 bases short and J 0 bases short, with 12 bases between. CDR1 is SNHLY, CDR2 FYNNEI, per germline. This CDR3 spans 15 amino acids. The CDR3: CASSGLDAMNTEAFF. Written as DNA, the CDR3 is TGTGCCAGCAGTGGACTGGACGCCATGAACACTGAAGCTTTCTTT.

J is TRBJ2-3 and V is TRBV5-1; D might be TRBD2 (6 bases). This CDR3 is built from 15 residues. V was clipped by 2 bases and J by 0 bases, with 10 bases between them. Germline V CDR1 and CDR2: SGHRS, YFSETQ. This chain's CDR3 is CASSFASVSTDTQYF. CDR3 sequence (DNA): TGCGCCAGCAGCTTTGCTAGCGTTAGCACAGATACGCAGTATTTT.

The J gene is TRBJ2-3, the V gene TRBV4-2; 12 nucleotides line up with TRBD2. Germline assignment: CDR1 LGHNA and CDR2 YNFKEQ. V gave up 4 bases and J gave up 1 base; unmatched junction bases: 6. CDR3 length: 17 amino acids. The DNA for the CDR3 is TGTGCCAGCAGCCGAAACCTAGCGGGAGGGCGCACAGATACGCAGTATTTT. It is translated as CASSRNLAGGRTDTQYF.